The entry below describes one T cell receptor beta chain. CDR3 length equals 12 residues. With 2 bases removed from V and 4 bases from J, the gap between germline ends came to 6 bases. Looked up from germline, CDR1 is MDHEN and CDR2 is SYDVKM. The sample is drawn from a study of OX40 agonist ivuxolimab in advanced cancers. Across the study: Age averaged about 60 years (range roughly 20 to 90), and around 78% were male.

Method: immunoSEQ multiplex PCR; TCRdb's copy keeps in-frame clones and lacks some. The sample lists about 77,000 clones, over 70% occurring once. This receptor was identified in an adult with an advanced solid tumor such as melanoma, head and neck, liver or kidney cancer. Sequencing was performed on CD4+ or CD8+ T cells sorted from blood, taken in a trial of the OX40 agonist ivuxolimab. The J gene is TRBJ2-7, the V gene TRBV28; no clear D gene. The CDR3 nucleotides read TGTGCCAGCAGTTTAGGTAGATACGAGCAGTACTTC. This translates into CASSLGRYEQYF.